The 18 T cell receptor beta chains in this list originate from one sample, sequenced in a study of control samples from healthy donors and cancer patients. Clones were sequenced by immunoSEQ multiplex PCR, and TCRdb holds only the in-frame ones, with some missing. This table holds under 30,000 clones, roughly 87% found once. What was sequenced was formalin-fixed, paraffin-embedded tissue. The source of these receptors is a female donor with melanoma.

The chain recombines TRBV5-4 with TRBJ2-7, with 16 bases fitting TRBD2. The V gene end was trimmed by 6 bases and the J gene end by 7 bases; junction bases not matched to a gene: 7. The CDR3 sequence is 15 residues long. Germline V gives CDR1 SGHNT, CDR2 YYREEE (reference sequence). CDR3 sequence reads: CASTGTSGRAGEQYF. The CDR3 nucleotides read TGTGCCAGCACGGGGACTAGCGGGAGGGCGGGTGAGCAGTACTTC.

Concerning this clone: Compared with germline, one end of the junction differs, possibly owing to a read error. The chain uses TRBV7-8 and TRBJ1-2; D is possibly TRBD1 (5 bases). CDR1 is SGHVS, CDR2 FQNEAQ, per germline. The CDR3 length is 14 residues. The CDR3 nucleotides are TGTGTCAGCAGTCCGACAGTCGTTAACTATGGCTACACCTTC. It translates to CVSSPTVVNYGYTF.

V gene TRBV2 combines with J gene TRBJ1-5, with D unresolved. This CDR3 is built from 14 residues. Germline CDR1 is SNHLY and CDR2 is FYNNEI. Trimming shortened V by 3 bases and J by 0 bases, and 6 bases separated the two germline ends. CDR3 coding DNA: TGTGCCAGCAGTGACAGCCTTAGCAATCAGCCCCAGCATTTT. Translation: CASSDSLSNQPQHF. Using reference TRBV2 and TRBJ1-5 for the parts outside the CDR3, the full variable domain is EPEVTQTPSHQVTQMGQEVILRCVPISNHLYFYWYRQILGQKVEFLVSFYNNEISEKSEIFDDQFSVERPDGSNFTLKIRSTKLEDSAMYFCASSDSLSNQPQHFGDGTRLSIL.

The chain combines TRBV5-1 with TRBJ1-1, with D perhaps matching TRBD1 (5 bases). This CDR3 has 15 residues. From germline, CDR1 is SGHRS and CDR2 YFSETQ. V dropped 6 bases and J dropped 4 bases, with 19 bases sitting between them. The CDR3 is CASMWAGSGPTEAFF. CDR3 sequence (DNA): TGCGCCAGCATGTGGGCAGGCTCGGGACCCACTGAAGCTTTCTTT.

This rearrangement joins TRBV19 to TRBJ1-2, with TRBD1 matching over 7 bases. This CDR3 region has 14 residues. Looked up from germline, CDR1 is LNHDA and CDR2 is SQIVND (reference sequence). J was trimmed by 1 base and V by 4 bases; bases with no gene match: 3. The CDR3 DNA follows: TGTGCCAGTAGTACCAGACAGGGTAACTATGGCTACACCTTC. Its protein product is CASSTRQGNYGYTF.

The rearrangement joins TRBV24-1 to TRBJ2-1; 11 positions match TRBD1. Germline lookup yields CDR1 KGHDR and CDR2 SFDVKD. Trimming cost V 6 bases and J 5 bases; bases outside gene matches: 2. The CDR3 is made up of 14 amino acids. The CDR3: CATSPGQGDNEQFF. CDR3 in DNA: TGTGCCACCAGTCCGGGACAGGGGGACAATGAGCAGTTCTTC.

The CDR3 here is CASSLGSFPGYTF. The CDR3 bases are TGTGCCAGCAGCTTAGGCAGCTTCCCTGGCTACACCTTC. V is TRBV7-9 and J is TRBJ1-2, with D hard to call. CDR1 is SEHNR, CDR2 FQNEAQ, per germline (reference sequence). V was trimmed by 1 base and J by 7 bases, leaving 10 bases between them. This CDR3 has 13 amino acids.

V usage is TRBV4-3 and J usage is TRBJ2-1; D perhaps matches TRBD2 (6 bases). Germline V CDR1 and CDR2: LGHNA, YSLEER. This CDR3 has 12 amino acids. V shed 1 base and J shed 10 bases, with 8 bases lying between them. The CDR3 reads CASSQVRGEQFF. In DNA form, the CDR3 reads TGCGCCAGCAGCCAAGTCCGGGGGGAGCAGTTCTTC.

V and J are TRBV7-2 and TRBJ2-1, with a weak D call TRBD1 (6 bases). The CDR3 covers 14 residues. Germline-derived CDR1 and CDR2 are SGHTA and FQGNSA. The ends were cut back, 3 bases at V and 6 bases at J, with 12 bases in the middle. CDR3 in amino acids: CASSFARGSNEQFF. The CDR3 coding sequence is TGTGCCAGCAGCTTTGCCAGGGGCAGCAATGAGCAGTTCTTC.

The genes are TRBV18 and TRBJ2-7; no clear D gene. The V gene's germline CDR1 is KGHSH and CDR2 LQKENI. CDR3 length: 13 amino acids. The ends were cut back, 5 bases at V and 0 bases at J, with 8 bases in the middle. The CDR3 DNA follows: TGTGCCAGCTCAGGGCAGAGCTCCTACGAGCAGTACTTC. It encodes CASSGQSSYEQYF.

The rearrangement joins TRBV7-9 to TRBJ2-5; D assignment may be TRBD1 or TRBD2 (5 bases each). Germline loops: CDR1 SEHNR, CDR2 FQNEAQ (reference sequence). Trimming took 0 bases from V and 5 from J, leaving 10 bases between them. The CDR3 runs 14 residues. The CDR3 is CASSLAAGTETQYF. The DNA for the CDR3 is TGTGCCAGCAGCTTAGCAGCAGGGACCGAGACCCAGTACTTC.

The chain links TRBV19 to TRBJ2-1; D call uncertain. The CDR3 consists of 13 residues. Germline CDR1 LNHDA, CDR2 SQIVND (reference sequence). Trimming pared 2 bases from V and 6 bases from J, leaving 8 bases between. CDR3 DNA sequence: TGTGCCAGTAGTATACCGCCAGGCAATGAGCAGTTCTTC. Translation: CASSIPPGNEQFF.

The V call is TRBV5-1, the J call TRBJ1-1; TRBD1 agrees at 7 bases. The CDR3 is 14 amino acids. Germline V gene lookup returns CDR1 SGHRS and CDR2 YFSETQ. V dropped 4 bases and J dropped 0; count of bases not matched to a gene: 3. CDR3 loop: CASSSQGVNTEAFF. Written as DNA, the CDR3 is TGCGCCAGCAGCAGTCAGGGGGTGAACACTGAAGCTTTCTTT.

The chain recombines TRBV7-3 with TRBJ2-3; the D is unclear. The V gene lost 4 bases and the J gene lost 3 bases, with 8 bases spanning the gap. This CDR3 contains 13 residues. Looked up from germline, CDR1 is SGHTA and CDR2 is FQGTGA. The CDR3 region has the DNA TGTGCCAGCAGCTCGCCTATAACAGATACGCAGTATTTT. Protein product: CASSSPITDTQYF.

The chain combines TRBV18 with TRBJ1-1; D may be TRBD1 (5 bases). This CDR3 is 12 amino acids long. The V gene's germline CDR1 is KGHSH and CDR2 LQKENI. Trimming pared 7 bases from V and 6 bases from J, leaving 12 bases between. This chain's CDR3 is CASLRDGPEAFF. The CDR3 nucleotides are TGTGCCAGCTTACGGGACGGACCTGAAGCTTTCTTT. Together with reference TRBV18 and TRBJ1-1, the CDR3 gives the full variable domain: NAGVMQNPRHLVRRRGQEARLRCSPMKGHSHVYWYRQLPEEGLKFMVYLQKENIIDESGMPKERFSAEFPKEGPSILRIQQVVRGDSAAYFCASLRDGPEAFFGQGTRLTVV.

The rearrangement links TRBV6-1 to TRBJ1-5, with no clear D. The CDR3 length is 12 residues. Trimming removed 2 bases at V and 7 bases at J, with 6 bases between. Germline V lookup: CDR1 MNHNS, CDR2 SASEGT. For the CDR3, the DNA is TGTGCCAGCAGTGAATTCGGACAGCCCCAGCATTTT. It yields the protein CASSEFGQPQHF.

The CDR3 DNA is TGTGCCAGCAGTGAAACGAGCGGGAAACTTTCCGGGGAGCTGTTTTTT. It codes for CASSETSGKLSGELFF. The rearrangement uses TRBV6-1 and TRBJ2-2, with TRBD2 matching 7 bases. CDR3 size: 16 residues. V lost 2 bases and J lost 6; bases outside the gene matches: 9. CDR1 is MNHNS and CDR2 is SASEGT in the germline V gene.

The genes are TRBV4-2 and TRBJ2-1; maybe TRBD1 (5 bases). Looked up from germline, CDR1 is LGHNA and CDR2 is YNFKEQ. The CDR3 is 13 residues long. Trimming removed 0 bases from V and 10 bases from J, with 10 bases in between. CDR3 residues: CASSQEGGAEQFF. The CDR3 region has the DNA TGTGCCAGCAGCCAAGAAGGTGGGGCGGAGCAGTTCTTC.